This TCR beta chain was retrieved from a study of T cells in Graves' hyperthyroidism and ophthalmopathy. Amplification targeted TCR beta CDR3 regions from RNA transcripts. Initially, a first-round RT-PCR of the TCR CDR3 employed the HTBI primer set. Using its own MiXCR run on the multiplex PCR reads, TCRdb lists one record per CDR3 protein. The sample consists of hundreds of thousands of distinct CDR3 sequences, roughly 19% of them appearing once. This clonotype has only a few counts. The germline V gene encodes CDR1 GTSNPN and CDR2 SVGIG (reference sequence). The CDR3 contains 14 residues. V lost 4 bases and J lost 9, with 20 bases in between. Diagnoses used clinical symptoms, serum thyroxine and TRAb, thyroid ultrasound and orbital computed tomography.

What was sequenced was blood. The chain combines TRBV30 with TRBJ2-3; D ambiguous. This sequence originates from a man aged 50 to 60 with Graves' ophthalmopathy. CDR3 region: CAWTLLFGVGTQYF. The CDR3 nucleotides are TGTGCCTGGACCCTTCTCTTTGGCGTGGGCACGCAGTATTTT.